The T cell receptor beta chain described here comes from a study of blood T cell repertoires in COVID-19. Study as a whole: The United States, Italy and Spain were the sources of the acute and convalescent COVID-19 samples. T cells, B-cell-depleted T cells, or PBMCs provided the cDNA or gDNA that served as material.

CDR1 is SGDLS and CDR2 is YYNGEE in the germline V gene. This CDR3 region has 14 residues. V was cut by 6 bases and J by 0 bases, with 10 bases left in between. Authors' data handling: It was from reference gene primer amplification that nucleated cell counts were estimated. Only in-frame clones appear in the TCRdb table, and some are missing; sequencing was by immunoSEQ multiplex PCR. V and J calls and clone size follow that table, whereas D and trimming were derived from the DNA. The sample shows 150,000 or so clones, 84% of them seen only once. The origin of this receptor is a human donor in a cohort sampled during active COVID-19. The source material was peripheral blood. The rearrangement joins TRBV9 to TRBJ2-1; D not certain. CDR3: CASTFVSSYNEQFF. The CDR3 region has the DNA TGTGCCAGCACCTTCGTTAGCTCCTACAATGAGCAGTTCTTC.